A selection of T cell receptor beta chains follows, all from one sample in a study of blood T cell repertoires in COVID-19. The protocol was immunoSEQ multiplex PCR, while the TCRdb copy is restricted to in-frame clones and leaves out a portion. The sample contains some 120,000 clones, approximately 87% of which appear only once. Sequenced material: peripheral blood. These receptor sequences come from a woman in her sixties with acute or convalescent COVID-19. Both conserved end residues are part of each CDR3. The order of the fields is J gene, V gene, CDR3 length, clone size, D gene, CDR3 protein, CDR3 DNA. The D gene is left open where the match is weak. Clone sizes are given selectively: once, few, many, or a class where the clone is expanded.

j_call: TRBJ2-1
v_call: TRBV10-3
cdr3_length: 15
clone_size: once
d_call: TRBD1
cdr3_aa: CAIQSGGRSYNEQFF
cdr3_nt: TGTGCCATCCAATCAGGGGGCCGCTCCTACAATGAGCAGTTCTTC

j_call: TRBJ2-5
v_call: TRBV11-3
cdr3_length: 14
clone_size: once
d_call: TRBD1
cdr3_aa: CASSLVRGRETQYF
cdr3_nt: TGTGCCAGCAGCTTAGTGAGGGGGCGAGAGACCCAGTACTTC

j_call: TRBJ2-1
v_call: TRBV5-4
cdr3_length: 14
clone_size: -
d_call: -
cdr3_aa: CASGRVSSYNEQFF
cdr3_nt: TGTGCCAGCGGGCGGGTGAGCTCCTACAATGAGCAGTTCTTC

j_call: TRBJ1-4
v_call: TRBV9
cdr3_length: 16
clone_size: -
d_call: -
cdr3_aa: CASSVAPLGTNEKLFF
cdr3_nt: TGTGCCAGCAGCGTAGCCCCTCTCGGGACTAATGAAAAACTGTTTTTT

j_call: TRBJ1-2
v_call: TRBV9
cdr3_length: 15
clone_size: -
d_call: -
cdr3_aa: CASRAAGGGIYGYTF
cdr3_nt: TGTGCCAGCAGAGCCGCCGGGGGGGGCATCTATGGCTACACCTTC

j_call: TRBJ2-1
v_call: TRBV29-1
cdr3_length: 14
clone_size: -
d_call: -
cdr3_aa: CSVIILDIYNEQFF
cdr3_nt: TGCAGCGTAATTATCTTAGACATCTACAATGAGCAGTTCTTC

j_call: TRBJ2-1
v_call: TRBV28
cdr3_length: 14
clone_size: few
d_call: -
cdr3_aa: CASRFHGGRNEQFF
cdr3_nt: TGTGCCAGCAGGTTTCACGGGGGGCGCAATGAGCAGTTCTTC

j_call: TRBJ2-1
v_call: TRBV28
cdr3_length: 14
clone_size: -
d_call: TRBD2
cdr3_aa: CASSFSSGGNEQFF
cdr3_nt: TGTGCCAGCAGTTTCTCGAGCGGGGGCAATGAGCAGTTCTTC

j_call: TRBJ1-3
v_call: TRBV19
cdr3_length: 19
clone_size: -
d_call: -
cdr3_aa: CASSPTRGAGRGVGNTIYF
cdr3_nt: TGTGCCAGTAGTCCCACCCGGGGTGCGGGACGAGGAGTCGGAAACACCATATATTTT

j_call: TRBJ2-3
v_call: TRBV28
cdr3_length: 16
clone_size: -
d_call: TRBD2
cdr3_aa: CASRPGLAGVSDTQYF
cdr3_nt: TGTGCCAGCAGGCCGGGACTAGCGGGAGTGTCAGATACGCAGTATTTT

j_call: TRBJ2-5
v_call: TRBV29-1
cdr3_length: 13
clone_size: -
d_call: TRBD1
cdr3_aa: CSSTTGGGETQYF
cdr3_nt: TGCAGCTCCACTACAGGGGGCGGGGAGACCCAGTACTTC

j_call: TRBJ1-1
v_call: TRBV7-9
cdr3_length: 13
clone_size: few
d_call: TRBD1
cdr3_aa: CASSWTGNTEAFF
cdr3_nt: TGTGCCAGCAGCTGGACAGGGAACACTGAAGCTTTCTTT

j_call: TRBJ1-1
v_call: TRBV10-3
cdr3_length: 14
clone_size: -
d_call: TRBD1
cdr3_aa: CAISATGQDTEAFF
cdr3_nt: TGTGCCATCAGCGCCACCGGACAGGACACTGAAGCTTTCTTT

j_call: TRBJ1-2
v_call: TRBV7-8
cdr3_length: 20
clone_size: -
d_call: TRBD1
cdr3_aa: CASSLWSGIGTGGAKGGYTF
cdr3_nt: TGTGCCAGCAGCTTATGGTCCGGGATCGGGACAGGGGGCGCCAAGGGCGGCTACACCTTC

j_call: TRBJ2-3
v_call: TRBV7-9
cdr3_length: 16
clone_size: -
d_call: TRBD2
cdr3_aa: CASSFGRWGNTDTQYF
cdr3_nt: TGTGCCAGCAGCTTCGGGAGGTGGGGGAACACAGATACGCAGTATTTT

j_call: TRBJ1-6
v_call: TRBV28
cdr3_length: 15
clone_size: once
d_call: -
cdr3_aa: CASISLGAPESPLHF
cdr3_nt: TGTGCCAGCATCTCTTTAGGGGCCCCGGAGTCACCCCTCCACTTT

j_call: TRBJ1-5
v_call: TRBV3-1/TRBV3-2
cdr3_length: 15
clone_size: -
d_call: -
cdr3_aa: CASSPGGVGNQPQHF
cdr3_nt: TGTGCCAGCAGCCCCGGCGGCGTCGGCAATCAGCCCCAGCATTTT

j_call: TRBJ2-2
v_call: TRBV14
cdr3_length: 17
clone_size: -
d_call: TRBD1
cdr3_aa: CASSRLMDRGNTGELFF
cdr3_nt: TGTGCCAGCAGCCGGCTTATGGACAGGGGGAACACCGGGGAGCTGTTTTTT

j_call: TRBJ2-3
v_call: TRBV5-1
cdr3_length: 13
clone_size: -
d_call: -
cdr3_aa: CASSTGSTDTQYF
cdr3_nt: TGCGCCAGCTCGACAGGATCGACAGATACGCAGTATTTT

j_call: TRBJ1-2
v_call: TRBV2
cdr3_length: 14
clone_size: once
d_call: -
cdr3_aa: CASSLILGSYGYTF
cdr3_nt: TGTGCCAGCAGCCTAATCCTGGGCAGCTATGGCTACACCTTC

j_call: TRBJ1-1
v_call: TRBV19
cdr3_length: 14
clone_size: -
d_call: -
cdr3_aa: CATRWDTLNTEAFF
cdr3_nt: TGTGCCACCCGATGGGACACTTTGAACACTGAAGCTTTCTTT

j_call: TRBJ1-4
v_call: TRBV25-1
cdr3_length: 15
clone_size: -
d_call: -
cdr3_aa: CASTSARQYDEKLFF
cdr3_nt: TGTGCCAGCACCTCCGCGCGGCAGTACGATGAAAAACTGTTTTTT

j_call: TRBJ2-1
v_call: TRBV18
cdr3_length: 14
clone_size: -
d_call: TRBD1
cdr3_aa: CASSPINRGYEQFF
cdr3_nt: TGTGCCAGCTCACCTATTAACAGGGGCTATGAGCAGTTCTTC

j_call: TRBJ1-3
v_call: TRBV9
cdr3_length: 15
clone_size: -
d_call: -
cdr3_aa: CASSVGFGAGNTIYF
cdr3_nt: TGTGCCAGCAGCGTAGGCTTCGGGGCTGGAAACACCATATATTTT

j_call: TRBJ2-2
v_call: TRBV11-3
cdr3_length: 15
clone_size: -
d_call: TRBD1
cdr3_aa: CASSLPDRLTGELFF
cdr3_nt: TGTGCCAGCAGCCTACCGGACAGGCTCACCGGGGAGCTGTTTTTT

j_call: TRBJ1-3
v_call: TRBV5-1
cdr3_length: 17
clone_size: -
d_call: -
cdr3_aa: CASSLVPWGAGGNTIYF
cdr3_nt: TGCGCCAGCAGCTTAGTCCCCTGGGGAGCGGGTGGAAACACCATATATTTT

j_call: TRBJ1-1
v_call: TRBV19
cdr3_length: 14
clone_size: -
d_call: -
cdr3_aa: CASSMAGPTSEAFF
cdr3_nt: TGTGCCAGTAGTATGGCAGGGCCCACCTCTGAAGCTTTCTTT

j_call: TRBJ1-6
v_call: TRBV3-1/TRBV3-2
cdr3_length: 16
clone_size: -
d_call: -
cdr3_aa: CASSQGGGLSNSPLHF
cdr3_nt: TGTGCCAGCAGCCAAGGAGGAGGGTTAAGTAATTCACCCCTCCACTTT

j_call: TRBJ1-4
v_call: TRBV20-1
cdr3_length: 11
clone_size: -
d_call: -
cdr3_aa: CSAGGQEKLFF
cdr3_nt: TGCAGTGCGGGGGGGCAAGAAAAACTGTTTTTT

j_call: TRBJ1-1
v_call: TRBV5-8
cdr3_length: 13
clone_size: -
d_call: -
cdr3_aa: CASSLRGNTEAFF
cdr3_nt: TGTGCCAGCAGCCTCAGGGGGAACACTGAAGCTTTCTTT

j_call: TRBJ2-7
v_call: TRBV2
cdr3_length: 12
clone_size: -
d_call: -
cdr3_aa: CASSVQGYEQYF
cdr3_nt: TGTGCCAGCAGTGTTCAGGGTTACGAGCAGTACTTC

j_call: TRBJ1-4
v_call: TRBV18
cdr3_length: 15
clone_size: -
d_call: -
cdr3_aa: CASSPSRIFNEKLFF
cdr3_nt: TGTGCCAGCTCACCGTCGAGGATTTTTAATGAAAAACTGTTTTTT

j_call: TRBJ2-2
v_call: TRBV2
cdr3_length: 18
clone_size: once
d_call: -
cdr3_aa: CASSVSAMLAANTGELFF
cdr3_nt: TGTGCCAGCAGTGTAAGTGCGATGTTAGCCGCGAACACCGGGGAGCTGTTTTTT

j_call: TRBJ1-2
v_call: TRBV6-1
cdr3_length: 14
clone_size: -
d_call: -
cdr3_aa: CASREVGGGNGYTF
cdr3_nt: TGTGCCAGCAGGGAAGTGGGTGGAGGTAATGGCTACACCTTC

j_call: TRBJ1-1
v_call: TRBV14
cdr3_length: 13
clone_size: -
d_call: -
cdr3_aa: CASSQARTNEAFF
cdr3_nt: TGTGCCAGCAGCCAGGCGAGGACAAATGAAGCTTTCTTT

j_call: TRBJ1-2
v_call: TRBV3-1/TRBV3-2
cdr3_length: 12
clone_size: few
d_call: -
cdr3_aa: CASSPGQYGYTF
cdr3_nt: TGTGCCAGCAGCCCCGGACAGTATGGCTACACCTTC

j_call: TRBJ2-7
v_call: TRBV14
cdr3_length: 15
clone_size: -
d_call: TRBD2
cdr3_aa: CASSYWGLAGGEQYF
cdr3_nt: TGTGCCAGCAGCTACTGGGGACTAGCGGGCGGCGAGCAGTACTTC

j_call: TRBJ2-2
v_call: TRBV27
cdr3_length: 14
clone_size: -
d_call: TRBD1
cdr3_aa: CASSSTQGTGELFF
cdr3_nt: TGTGCCAGCAGTTCGACACAGGGGACCGGGGAGCTGTTTTTT

j_call: TRBJ1-1
v_call: TRBV6-5
cdr3_length: 14
clone_size: -
d_call: -
cdr3_aa: CASMGGSFRTEAFF
cdr3_nt: TGTGCCAGCATGGGAGGATCGTTTCGGACTGAAGCTTTCTTT

j_call: TRBJ2-2
v_call: TRBV7-3
cdr3_length: 15
clone_size: -
d_call: -
cdr3_aa: CASSLSGENTGELFF
cdr3_nt: TGTGCCAGCAGCCTTTCCGGGGAGAACACCGGGGAGCTGTTTTTT

j_call: TRBJ2-3
v_call: TRBV28
cdr3_length: 16
clone_size: -
d_call: TRBD2
cdr3_aa: CASSPLLRTSQDTQYF
cdr3_nt: TGTGCCAGCAGTCCCCTCCTACGGACTAGTCAAGATACGCAGTATTTT

j_call: TRBJ1-2
v_call: TRBV29-1
cdr3_length: 15
clone_size: -
d_call: -
cdr3_aa: CSVEARTAIAGGYTF
cdr3_nt: TGCAGCGTTGAAGCCAGGACTGCAATTGCGGGTGGCTACACCTTC

j_call: TRBJ1-6
v_call: TRBV25-1
cdr3_length: 15
clone_size: -
d_call: TRBD1
cdr3_aa: CASSARGQGNSPLHF
cdr3_nt: TGTGCCAGCAGTGCCCGGGGACAGGGAAATTCACCCCTCCACTTT

j_call: TRBJ1-2
v_call: TRBV6-5
cdr3_length: 12
clone_size: -
d_call: -
cdr3_aa: CAIGVGDYGYTF
cdr3_nt: TGTGCCATCGGAGTAGGGGACTATGGCTACACCTTC

j_call: TRBJ2-3
v_call: TRBV11-2
cdr3_length: 16
clone_size: -
d_call: TRBD2
cdr3_aa: CASSPRALAGVDTQYF
cdr3_nt: TGTGCCAGCAGCCCCAGGGCCCTAGCGGGAGTTGATACGCAGTATTTT

j_call: TRBJ2-3
v_call: TRBV28
cdr3_length: 18
clone_size: -
d_call: TRBD1
cdr3_aa: CASSLSSFGQGVTDTQYF
cdr3_nt: TGTGCCAGCAGTTTATCGAGTTTCGGCCAGGGGGTTACAGATACGCAGTATTTT

j_call: TRBJ1-1
v_call: TRBV18
cdr3_length: 15
clone_size: -
d_call: -
cdr3_aa: CASSPGPPQNTEAFF
cdr3_nt: TGTGCCAGCTCACCAGGGCCCCCACAGAACACTGAAGCTTTCTTT

j_call: TRBJ2-1
v_call: TRBV25-1
cdr3_length: 14
clone_size: -
d_call: TRBD1
cdr3_aa: CASRETGNYNEQFF
cdr3_nt: TGTGCCAGCAGAGAGACAGGGAACTACAATGAGCAGTTCTTC

j_call: TRBJ2-2
v_call: TRBV28
cdr3_length: 15
clone_size: -
d_call: TRBD2
cdr3_aa: CASSWASGNTGELFF
cdr3_nt: TGTGCCAGCAGTTGGGCTAGCGGGAACACCGGGGAGCTGTTTTTT

j_call: TRBJ1-3
v_call: TRBV11-2
cdr3_length: 14
clone_size: -
d_call: TRBD1
cdr3_aa: CASSRTGVGNTIYF
cdr3_nt: TGTGCCAGCAGTAGGACAGGGGTTGGAAACACCATATATTTT

j_call: TRBJ2-3
v_call: TRBV19
cdr3_length: 16
clone_size: -
d_call: -
cdr3_aa: CASSMGPGMNTDTQYF
cdr3_nt: TGTGCCAGTAGTATGGGTCCCGGGATGAACACAGATACGCAGTATTTT